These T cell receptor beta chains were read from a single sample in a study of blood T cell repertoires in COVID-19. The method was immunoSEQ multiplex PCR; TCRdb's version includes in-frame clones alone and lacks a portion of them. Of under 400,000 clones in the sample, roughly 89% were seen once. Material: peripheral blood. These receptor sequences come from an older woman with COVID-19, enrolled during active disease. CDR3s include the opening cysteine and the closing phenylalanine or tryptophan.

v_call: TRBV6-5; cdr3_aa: CASSHPQGAGNEQFF
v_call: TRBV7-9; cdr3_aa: CASSKQGSTNEKLFF
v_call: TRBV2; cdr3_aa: CASSGTSTNEQFF
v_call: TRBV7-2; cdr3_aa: CASSPQGKSNQPQHF
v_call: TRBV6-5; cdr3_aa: CANGKGLNYGYTF
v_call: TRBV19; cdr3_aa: CARIYKGGETQYF
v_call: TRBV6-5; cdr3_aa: CASSVQGNTEAFF
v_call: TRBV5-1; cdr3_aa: CASSRRGQNTEAFF
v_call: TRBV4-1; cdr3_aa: CASSLGAPGSNQPQHF
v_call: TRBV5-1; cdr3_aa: CASSLGTGRGYTF
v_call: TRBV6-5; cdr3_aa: CASSYGARPNYGYTF
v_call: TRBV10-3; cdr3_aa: CAIRQGVSGNTIYF
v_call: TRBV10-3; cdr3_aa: CATSIQGEAEAFF
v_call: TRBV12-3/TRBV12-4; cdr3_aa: CASTLDRTGHTF
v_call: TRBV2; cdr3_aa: CASSEARQINYGYTF
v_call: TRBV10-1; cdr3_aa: CASSDPGQGQYEQYF
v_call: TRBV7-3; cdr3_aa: CASSPSGGTQETQYF
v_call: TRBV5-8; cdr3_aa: CASSPPRSGSNEKLFF
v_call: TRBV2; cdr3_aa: CASNGQYEKLFF
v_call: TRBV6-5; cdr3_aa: CASRQGPNTGELFF
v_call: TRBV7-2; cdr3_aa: CASSFIQGAETETQYF